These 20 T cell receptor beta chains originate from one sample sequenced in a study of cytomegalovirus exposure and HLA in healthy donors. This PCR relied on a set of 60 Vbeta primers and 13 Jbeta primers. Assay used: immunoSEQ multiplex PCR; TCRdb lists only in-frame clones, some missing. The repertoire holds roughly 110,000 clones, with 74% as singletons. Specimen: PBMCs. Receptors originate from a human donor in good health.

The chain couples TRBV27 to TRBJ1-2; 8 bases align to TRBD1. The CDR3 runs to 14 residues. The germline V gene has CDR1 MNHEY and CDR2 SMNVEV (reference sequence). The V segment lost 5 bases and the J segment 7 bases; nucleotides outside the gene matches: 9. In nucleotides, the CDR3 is TGTGCCAGCAGTACAGATCTGACAGGGGCTGGCTACACCTTC. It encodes CASSTDLTGAGYTF.

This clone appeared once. CDR3 nucleotide sequence: TGTGCCAGTAGTCCTGGGGCCTCAAGGGGAAACATTCAGTACTTC. It yields the protein CASSPGASRGNIQYF. V gene TRBV19 combines with J gene TRBJ2-4; tentative D call: TRBD1 (5 bases). The germline V and J ends were trimmed by 5 bases and 6 bases, with 17 bases remaining between them. CDR1 is LNHDA, CDR2 SQIVND, per germline (reference sequence). The CDR3 loop spans 15 amino acids.

This CDR3 reads CASSIPSLGESNSNQPQHF. For the CDR3, the DNA is TGTGCCAGTAGTATACCCTCCTTGGGAGAATCCAATAGCAATCAGCCCCAGCATTTT. The chain links TRBV19 to TRBJ1-5; D unresolved. There are 19 residues in the CDR3. Germline CDR1 is LNHDA and CDR2 is SQIVND (reference sequence). Trimming cost V 2 bases and J 0 bases, with 20 bases left between them.

The CDR3 nucleotides are TGCGCCAGCAGCCAAGAAGGGGGACTAGCGGGGTACAATGAGCAGTTCTTC. As protein: CASSQEGGLAGYNEQFF. The chain employs TRBV4-1 and TRBJ2-1; 13 bases line up with TRBD2. V was clipped by 0 bases and J by 4 bases; unmatched bases: 3. Looked up from germline, CDR1 is MGHRA and CDR2 is YSYEKL. This CDR3 is built from 17 residues.

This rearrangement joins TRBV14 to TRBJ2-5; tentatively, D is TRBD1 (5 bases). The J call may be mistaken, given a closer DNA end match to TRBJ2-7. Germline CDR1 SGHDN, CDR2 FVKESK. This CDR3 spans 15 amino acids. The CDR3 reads CASSQEDDSSYEQYF. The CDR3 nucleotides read TGTGCCAGCAGCCAAGAGGACGACAGCTCCTACGAGCAGTACTTC.

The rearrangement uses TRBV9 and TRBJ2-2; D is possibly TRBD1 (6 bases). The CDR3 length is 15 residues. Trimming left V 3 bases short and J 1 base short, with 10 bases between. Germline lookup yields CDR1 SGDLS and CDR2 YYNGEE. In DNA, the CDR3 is TGTGCCAGCAGCGCCGGGACATTGAACACCGGGGAGCTGTTTTTT. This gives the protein CASSAGTLNTGELFF. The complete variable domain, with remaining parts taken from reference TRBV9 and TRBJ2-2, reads DSGVTQTPKHLITATGQRVTLRCSPRSGDLSVYWYQQSLDQGLQFLIQYYNGEERAKGNILERFSAQQFPDLHSELNLSSLELGDSALYFCASSAGTLNTGELFFGEGSRLTVL.

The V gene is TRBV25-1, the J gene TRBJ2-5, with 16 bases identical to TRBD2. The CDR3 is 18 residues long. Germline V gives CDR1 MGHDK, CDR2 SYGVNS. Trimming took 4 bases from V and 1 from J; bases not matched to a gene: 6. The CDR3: CASSGGTSGRVRQETQYF. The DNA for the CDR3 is TGTGCCAGCAGTGGGGGGACTAGCGGGAGGGTGCGCCAAGAGACCCAGTACTTC.

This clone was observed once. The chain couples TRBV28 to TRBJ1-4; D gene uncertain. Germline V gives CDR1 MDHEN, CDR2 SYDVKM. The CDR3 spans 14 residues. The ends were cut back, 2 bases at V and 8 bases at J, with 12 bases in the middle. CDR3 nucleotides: TGTGCCAGCAGTTTAGTGATCGTCCGGGAAAAACTGTTTTTT. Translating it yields CASSLVIVREKLFF.

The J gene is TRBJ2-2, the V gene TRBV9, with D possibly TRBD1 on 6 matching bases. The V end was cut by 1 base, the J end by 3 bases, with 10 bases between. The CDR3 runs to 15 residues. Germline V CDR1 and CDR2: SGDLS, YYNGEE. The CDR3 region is CASSVKPGDTGELFF. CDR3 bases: TGTGCCAGCAGCGTAAAACCAGGGGACACCGGGGAGCTGTTTTTT.

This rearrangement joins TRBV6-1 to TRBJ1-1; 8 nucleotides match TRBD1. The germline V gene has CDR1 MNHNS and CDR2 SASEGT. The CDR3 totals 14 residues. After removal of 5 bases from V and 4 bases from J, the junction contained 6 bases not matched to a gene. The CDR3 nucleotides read TGTGCCAGCAGTCGAGGACAGGGAGGCACTGAAGCTTTCTTT. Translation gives CASSRGQGGTEAFF.

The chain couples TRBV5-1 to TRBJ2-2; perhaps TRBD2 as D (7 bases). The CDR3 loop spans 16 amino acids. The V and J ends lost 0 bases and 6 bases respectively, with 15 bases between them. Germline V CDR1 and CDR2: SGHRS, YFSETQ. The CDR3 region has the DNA TGCGCCAGCAGCTTGGTAAAGGGGGGGTCCGCCGGGGAGCTGTTTTTT. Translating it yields CASSLVKGGSAGELFF. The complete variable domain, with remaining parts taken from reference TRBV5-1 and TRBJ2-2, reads KAGVTQTPRYLIKTRGQQVTLSCSPISGHRSVSWYQQTPGQGLQFLFEYFSETQRNKGNFPGRFSGRQFSNSRSEMNVSTLELGDSALYLCASSLVKGGSAGELFFGEGSRLTVL.

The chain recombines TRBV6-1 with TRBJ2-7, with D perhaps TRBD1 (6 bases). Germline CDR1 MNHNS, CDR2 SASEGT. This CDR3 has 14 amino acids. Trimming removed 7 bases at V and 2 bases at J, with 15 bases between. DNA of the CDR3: TGTGCCAGCATCGAGCACAGGGCTCCCTACGAGCAGTACTTC. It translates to CASIEHRAPYEQYF.

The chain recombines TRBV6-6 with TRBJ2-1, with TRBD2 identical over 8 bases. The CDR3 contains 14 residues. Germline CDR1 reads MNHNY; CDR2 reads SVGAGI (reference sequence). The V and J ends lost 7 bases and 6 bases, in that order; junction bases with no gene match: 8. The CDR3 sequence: CASTNPGGSNEQFF. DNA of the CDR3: TGTGCCAGCACCAACCCGGGAGGGAGCAATGAGCAGTTCTTC.

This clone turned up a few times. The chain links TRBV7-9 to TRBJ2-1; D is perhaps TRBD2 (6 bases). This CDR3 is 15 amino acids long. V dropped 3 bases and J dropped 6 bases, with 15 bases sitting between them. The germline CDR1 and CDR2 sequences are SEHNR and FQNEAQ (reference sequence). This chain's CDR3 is CASSLGTHTPNEQFF. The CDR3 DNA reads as TGTGCCAGCAGCTTGGGGACTCATACCCCCAATGAGCAGTTCTTC. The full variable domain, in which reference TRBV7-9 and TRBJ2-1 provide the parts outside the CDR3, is DTGVSQNPRHKITKRGQNVTFRCDPISEHNRLYWYRQTLGQGPEFLTYFQNEAQLEKSRLLSDRFSAERPKGSFSTLEIQRTEQGDSAMYLCASSLGTHTPNEQFFGPGTRLTVL.

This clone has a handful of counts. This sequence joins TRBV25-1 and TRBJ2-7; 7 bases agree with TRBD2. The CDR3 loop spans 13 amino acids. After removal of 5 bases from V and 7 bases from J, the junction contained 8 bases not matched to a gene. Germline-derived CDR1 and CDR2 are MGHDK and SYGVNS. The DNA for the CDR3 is TGTGCCAGCAGTTCGGGGGGAACCCGAGAGCAGTACTTC. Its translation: CASSSGGTREQYF.

The CDR3 protein is CASKEQNTEAFF. CDR3 bases: TGTGCCAGTAAGGAGCAGAACACTGAAGCTTTCTTT. This chain joins TRBV19 and TRBJ1-1; unclear D gene. The V and J ends lost 7 bases and 1 base respectively, with 7 bases between them. The CDR3 has 12 residues. Germline CDR1 reads LNHDA; CDR2 reads SQIVND (reference sequence).

This chain's CDR3 is CASSSSSGGAWETQYF. CDR3 DNA sequence: TGCGCCAGCAGCTCATCTAGCGGGGGGGCTTGGGAGACCCAGTACTTC. The rearrangement links TRBV5-1 to TRBJ2-5; 12 nucleotides agree with TRBD2. V shed 3 bases and J 5 bases; nucleotides not matched to a gene: 8. Per the germline V gene, CDR1 is SGHRS and CDR2 is YFSETQ. The CDR3 contains 16 residues.

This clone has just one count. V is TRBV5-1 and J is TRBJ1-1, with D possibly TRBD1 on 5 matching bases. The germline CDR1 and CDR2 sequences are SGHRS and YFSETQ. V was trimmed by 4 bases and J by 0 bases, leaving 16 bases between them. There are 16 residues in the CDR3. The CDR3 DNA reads TGCGCCAGCAGCGCCGGGAGGGGCAGACTGAACACTGAAGCTTTCTTT. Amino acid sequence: CASSAGRGRLNTEAFF.

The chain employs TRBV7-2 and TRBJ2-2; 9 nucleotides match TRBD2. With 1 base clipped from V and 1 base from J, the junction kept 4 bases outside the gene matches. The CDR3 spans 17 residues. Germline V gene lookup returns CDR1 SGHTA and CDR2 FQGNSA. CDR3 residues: CASSLVGAGGNTGELFF. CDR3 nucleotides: TGTGCCAGCAGCTTAGTAGGAGCGGGGGGGAACACCGGGGAGCTGTTTTTT. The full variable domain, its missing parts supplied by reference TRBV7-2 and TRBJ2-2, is GAGVSQSPSNKVTEKGKDVELRCDPISGHTALYWYRQSLGQGLEFLIYFQGNSAPDKSGLPSDRFSAERTGGSVSTLTIQRTQQEDSAVYLCASSLVGAGGNTGELFFGEGSRLTVL.

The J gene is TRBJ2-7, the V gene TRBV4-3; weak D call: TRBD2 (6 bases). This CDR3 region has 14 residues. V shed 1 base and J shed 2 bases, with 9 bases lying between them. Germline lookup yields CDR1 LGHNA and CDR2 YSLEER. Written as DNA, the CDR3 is TGCGCCAGCAGCCAAGTGACGGGAGCCTACGAGCAGTACTTC. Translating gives CASSQVTGAYEQYF.